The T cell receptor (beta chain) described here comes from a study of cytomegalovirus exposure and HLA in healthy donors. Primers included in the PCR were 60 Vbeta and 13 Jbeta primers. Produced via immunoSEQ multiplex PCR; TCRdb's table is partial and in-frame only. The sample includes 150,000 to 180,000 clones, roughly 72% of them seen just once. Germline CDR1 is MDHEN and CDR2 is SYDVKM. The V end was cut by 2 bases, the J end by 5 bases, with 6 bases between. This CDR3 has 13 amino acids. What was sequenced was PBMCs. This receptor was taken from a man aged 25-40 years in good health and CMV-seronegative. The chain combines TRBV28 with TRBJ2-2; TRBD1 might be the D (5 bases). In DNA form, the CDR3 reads TGTGCCAGCAGTTTACAGGGAACCGGGGAGCTGTTTTTT. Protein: CASSLQGTGELFF. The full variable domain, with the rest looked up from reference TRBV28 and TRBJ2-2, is DVKVTQSSRYLVKRTGEKVFLECVQDMDHENMFWYRQDPGLGLRLIYFSYDVKMKEKGDIPEGYSVSREKKERFSLILESASTNQTSMYLCASSLQGTGELFFGEGSRLTVL.